This TCR beta chain comes out of a study of T-cell memory formation after mild COVID-19. Study-wide results and caveats: CD4/CD8 balance characterized clones contracting day 15 to 85, and CD4+ skew characterized later expanders.

CDR3 size: 15 residues. Per the germline V gene, CDR1 is SNHLY and CDR2 is FYNNEI. V lost 2 bases and J lost 7, with 17 bases in between. Details on this clonotype: Its antigen is not identified.

Using constant-segment primers, 5'RACE produced TCR alpha and TCR beta cDNA libraries carrying sample barcodes and UMIs. TCRdb reprocessed the 5' RACE reads with MiXCR, giving one entry per CDR3 protein. This table has about 340,000 distinct CDR3 sequences, 20% to 25% appearing once. This receptor was identified in an adult woman who had mild COVID-19 (a few samples of this study predate the infection). Cell type and time point are not known. Input material: PBMCs or a T cell subset sorted from them (not recorded which). The rearrangement links TRBV2 to TRBJ1-2; tentative D call: TRBD1 (6 bases). The CDR3 spells CASSERYGDRRGYTF. Here the CDR3 DNA reads TGTGCCAGCAGTGAACGATACGGCGACAGGCGTGGCTACACCTTC.